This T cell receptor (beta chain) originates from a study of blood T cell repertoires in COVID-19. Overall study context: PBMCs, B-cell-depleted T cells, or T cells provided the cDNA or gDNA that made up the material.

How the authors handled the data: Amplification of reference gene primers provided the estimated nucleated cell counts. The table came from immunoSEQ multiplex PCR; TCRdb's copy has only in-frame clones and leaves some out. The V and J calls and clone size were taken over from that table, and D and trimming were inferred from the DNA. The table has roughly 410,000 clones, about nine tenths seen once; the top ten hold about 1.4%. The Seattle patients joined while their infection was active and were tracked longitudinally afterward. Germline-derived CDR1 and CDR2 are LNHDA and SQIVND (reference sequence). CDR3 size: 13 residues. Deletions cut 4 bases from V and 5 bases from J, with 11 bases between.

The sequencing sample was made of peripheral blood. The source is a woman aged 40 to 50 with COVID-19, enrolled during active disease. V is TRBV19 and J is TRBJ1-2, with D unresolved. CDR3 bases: TGTGCCAGTAGTAGCAAAGAGAGATATGGCTACACCTTC. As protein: CASSSKERYGYTF.